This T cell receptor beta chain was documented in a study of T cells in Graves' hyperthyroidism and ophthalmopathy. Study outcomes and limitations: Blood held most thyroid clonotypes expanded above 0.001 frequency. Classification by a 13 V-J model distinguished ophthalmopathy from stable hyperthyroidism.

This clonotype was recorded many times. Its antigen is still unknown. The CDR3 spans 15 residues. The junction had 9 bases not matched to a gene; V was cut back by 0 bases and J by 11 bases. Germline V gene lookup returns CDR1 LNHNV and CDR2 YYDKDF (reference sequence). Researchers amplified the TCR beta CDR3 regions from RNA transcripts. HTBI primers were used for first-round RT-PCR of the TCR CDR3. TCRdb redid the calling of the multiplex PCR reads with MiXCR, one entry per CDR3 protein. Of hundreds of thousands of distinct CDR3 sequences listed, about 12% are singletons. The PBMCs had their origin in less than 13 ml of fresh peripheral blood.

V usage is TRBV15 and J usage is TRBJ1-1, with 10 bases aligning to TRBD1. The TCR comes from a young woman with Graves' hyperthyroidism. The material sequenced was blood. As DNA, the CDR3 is TGTGCCACCAGCAGAGAACAAAGGGACAGGGGAAGGGCTTTCTTT. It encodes CATSREQRDRGRAFF.